What follows are 15 T cell receptor beta chains derived from one specimen sequenced in a study of T cells in Graves' hyperthyroidism and ophthalmopathy. Using RNA transcripts as the source, TCR beta CDR3 regions were amplified. Carried out on the TCR CDR3, a first-round RT-PCR used the HTBI primer set. MiXCR, run by TCRdb on the multiplex PCR reads, gives a single entry per CDR3 protein. The sample shows 600,000 or so distinct CDR3 sequences, 14% of them seen only once. Sequences were obtained from blood. The receptors were gathered from a woman aged 18-35 years with Graves' ophthalmopathy.

This clonotype was seen many times. This chain links TRBV7-2 with TRBJ2-5; TRBD1 matches at 8 bases. CDR3 length equals 14 residues. V lost 5 bases and J lost 1; bases outside the gene matches: 3. Germline CDR1 SGHTA, CDR2 FQGNSA. CDR3 nucleotides: TGTGCCAGCAGCGTAGACAGGGGCCAAGAGACCCAGTACTTC. It is translated as CASSVDRGQETQYF.

This clonotype was observed a few times. The chain's CDR3 is CATGTGATGETQYF. CDR3 in DNA: TGTGCCACTGGGACAGGGGCCACCGGAGAGACCCAGTACTTC. The gene calls are TRBV24-1 and TRBJ2-5; 10 bases map to TRBD1. The J segment lost 4 bases and the V segment lost 10 bases, leaving 8 bases of the junction unmatched. There are 14 residues in the CDR3. Germline V CDR1 and CDR2: KGHDR, SFDVKD.

The chain links TRBV6-1 to TRBJ2-1, with D hard to call. In germline, CDR1 is MNHNS, CDR2 SASEGT. This CDR3 contains 17 residues. V lost 5 bases to trimming and J lost 4 bases, with 21 bases between them. CDR3 sequence reads: CASSPSSGPTLYNEQFF. CDR3 nucleotide sequence: TGTGCCAGCAGTCCCTCTTCGGGTCCTACCTTGTACAATGAGCAGTTCTTC.

This clonotype was seen a handful of times. The V call is TRBV18, the J call TRBJ2-7; 7 bases agree with TRBD1. V gave up 2 bases and J gave up 1 base; unmatched junction bases: 5. This CDR3 has 15 residues. Germline values: CDR1 KGHSH, CDR2 LQKENI. The CDR3 sequence is CASSPSRQGSYEQYF. The CDR3 DNA reads as TGTGCCAGCTCACCATCGAGACAGGGATCCTACGAGCAGTACTTC.

At least ten counts were recorded for this clonotype. This chain uses TRBV28 with TRBJ1-2, with TRBD1 matching over 9 bases. Germline V lookup: CDR1 MDHEN, CDR2 SYDVKM. This CDR3 spans 15 amino acids. Germline trimming cut 2 bases from V and 2 bases from J; bases unmatched to any gene: 3. CDR3 sequence: CASSLGTGKNYGYTF. The CDR3 region has the DNA TGTGCCAGCAGTTTAGGGACAGGGAAAAACTATGGCTACACCTTC.

The table lists this clonotype with many counts. J is TRBJ2-7 and V is TRBV7-8; D is ambiguous. CDR1 and CDR2 from the germline V gene are SGHVS and FQNEAQ. This CDR3 region has 18 residues. Trimming took off 4 bases at V and 5 bases at J, with 27 bases between the two ends. This chain's CDR3 is CASSYLVPDAPGPHEQYF. The DNA of the CDR3 is TGTGCCAGCAGCTACTTAGTACCCGACGCCCCGGGTCCCCACGAGCAGTACTTC.

In its sample, this clonotype was seen a few times. The CDR3 sequence: CASSARGLAGGYGNEQFF. DNA for the CDR3: TGTGCCAGCAGCGCGAGAGGGTTGGCGGGAGGGTACGGGAATGAGCAGTTCTTC. The chain is built from TRBV9 and TRBJ2-1; 9 bases are shared with TRBD2. Germline loops: CDR1 SGDLS, CDR2 YYNGEE. Losses at the gene ends were 3 bases for V and 7 bases for J; bases not matched to a gene: 17. This CDR3 has 18 residues. The variable domain in full, with the rest retrieved from reference TRBV9 and TRBJ2-1, is DSGVTQTPKHLITATGQRVTLRCSPRSGDLSVYWYQQSLDQGLQFLIQYYNGEERAKGNILERFSAQQFPDLHSELNLSSLELGDSALYFCASSARGLAGGYGNEQFFGPGTRLTVL.

The V and J genes are TRBV19 and TRBJ2-7, with D unclear. Per the germline V gene, CDR1 is LNHDA and CDR2 is SQIVND (reference sequence). The CDR3 sequence is 15 residues long. The ends were cut back, 1 base at V and 0 bases at J, with 10 bases in the middle. The CDR3 DNA sequence: TGTGCCAGTAGTATAGCGACCTGGAGCTCCTACGAGCAGTACTTC. Amino acids: CASSIATWSSYEQYF.

The genes are TRBV5-6 and TRBJ2-5; D could derive from TRBD1 or TRBD2 (5 bases each). The CDR3 is 14 residues long. Germline CDR1 is SGHDT and CDR2 is YYEEEE. V lost 1 base and J lost 4, with 11 bases in between. The CDR3 spells CASSLYVGAETQYF. The CDR3 DNA follows: TGTGCCAGCAGCTTGTACGTCGGGGCAGAGACCCAGTACTTC.

This clonotype was seen a handful of times. One base away lies a much larger clone, so this may be a sequencing read error. The rearrangement joins TRBV12-3 or TRBV12-4 to TRBJ1-3; TRBD1 is a possible D gene (5 bases). CDR3 length equals 18 residues. The CDR3 DNA follows: TGTGCCAGCAGTTTCCTACAGGTTCACCCACGCTCTGAAAACACCATATATTTT. Amino acids: CASSFLQVHPRSENTIYF.

This clonotype was found a few times. The chain joins TRBV9 to TRBJ2-2; TRBD1 aligns across 8 bases. From germline, CDR1 is SGDLS and CDR2 YYNGEE. The ends lost 4 bases at V and 5 bases at J; junction bases unmatched: 10. The CDR3 length is 16 residues. Here the CDR3 DNA reads TGTGCCAGCAGCAGAAAGCAGACAGGGGTAACCGGGGAGCTGTTTTTT. It specifies CASSRKQTGVTGELFF.

This clonotype was observed at least ten times. This chain links TRBV27 with TRBJ1-1, with 7 bases aligning to TRBD1. The CDR3 extends over 15 amino acids. Looked up from germline, CDR1 is MNHEY and CDR2 is SMNVEV (reference sequence). Trimming removed 2 bases from V and 0 bases from J; junction bases left unmatched: 3. CDR3 DNA: TGTGCCAGCAGTTTAAGGGGGACAGTGAACACTGAAGCTTTCTTT. Protein sequence: CASSLRGTVNTEAFF.

J is TRBJ1-6 and V is TRBV5-5; D is perhaps TRBD1 (5 bases). Trimming removed 4 bases from V and 0 bases from J, with 23 bases in between. The CDR3 has 20 residues. Germline V lookup: CDR1 SGHKS, CDR2 YYEKEE (reference sequence). CDR3 nucleotides: TGTGCCAGCAGCCCAGGCGGGGGACCTGCCGGGGGCTCCTATAATTCACCCCTCCACTTT. Translated, it gives CASSPGGGPAGGSYNSPLHF.

The chain couples TRBV5-4 to TRBJ1-2; TRBD1 aligns across 9 bases. V dropped 10 bases and J dropped 8; count of bases not matched to a gene: 9. The CDR3 extends over 12 amino acids. The germline CDR1 and CDR2 sequences are SGHNT and YYREEE (reference sequence). The CDR3 DNA follows: TGTGCCTGTGGACAGGGGCGGGAAGGCTACACCTTC. The encoded protein is CACGQGREGYTF.

This clonotype came up many times. The genes are TRBV6-1 and TRBJ1-4; D is uncertain. The CDR3 is 14 residues long. Germline CDR1 and CDR2: MNHNS and SASEGT. Trimming removed 1 base from V and 8 bases from J, with 11 bases in between. The DNA for the CDR3 is TGTGCCAGCAGTGAAGGGCGGGCTGGCGAAAAACTGTTTTTT. Translated, it gives CASSEGRAGEKLFF.